This T cell receptor beta chain was documented in a study of blood T cell dynamics during melanoma immunotherapy. In the study overall: Standard first-line treatment here was pembrolizumab or nivolumab plus ipilimumab in metastatic melanoma.

Clones were sequenced by immunoSEQ multiplex PCR, and TCRdb holds only the in-frame ones, with some missing. In the table there are 6,500 to 10,000 clones, around 83% of which are singletons. This CDR3 comprises 15 residues. The V segment lost 2 bases and the J segment 4 bases; nucleotides outside the gene matches: 8. CDR1 and CDR2 from the germline V gene are SGHRS and YFSETQ. Time point reported: week 3, after first cycle of checkpoint inhibitor. The V gene is TRBV5-1, the J gene TRBJ2-7, with 8 bases that match TRBD2. The source is a human donor with melanoma. The sequences come from blood, collected from a patient treated with checkpoint blockade. This CDR3 is CASSFLAGDHYEQYF. CDR3 in DNA: TGCGCCAGCAGCTTCCTAGCGGGTGATCATTACGAGCAGTACTTC.